The present entry profiles one T cell receptor (beta chain) with its context. This entry is derived from a study of T cell responses to AZD1222 COVID-19 vaccine. Measured with immunoSEQ multiplex PCR; TCRdb has only the in-frame clones, and not every one. The sample carries around 70,000 clones, 87% recorded once. Germline V gene data show CDR1 as SQVTM and CDR2 as ANQGSEA. Trimming removed 3 bases at V and 7 bases at J, with 13 bases between. CDR3 size: 13 residues. Source: peripheral blood, taken 28 days after the second AZD1222 dose. This chain uses TRBV29-1 with TRBJ1-5, with D possibly being TRBD1 (5 bases). The sequence was collected from an adult who received the AZD1222 COVID-19 vaccine. The CDR3 sequence: CSVDQGEGQPQHF. As DNA, the CDR3 is TGCAGCGTTGATCAGGGAGAGGGACAGCCCCAGCATTTT.